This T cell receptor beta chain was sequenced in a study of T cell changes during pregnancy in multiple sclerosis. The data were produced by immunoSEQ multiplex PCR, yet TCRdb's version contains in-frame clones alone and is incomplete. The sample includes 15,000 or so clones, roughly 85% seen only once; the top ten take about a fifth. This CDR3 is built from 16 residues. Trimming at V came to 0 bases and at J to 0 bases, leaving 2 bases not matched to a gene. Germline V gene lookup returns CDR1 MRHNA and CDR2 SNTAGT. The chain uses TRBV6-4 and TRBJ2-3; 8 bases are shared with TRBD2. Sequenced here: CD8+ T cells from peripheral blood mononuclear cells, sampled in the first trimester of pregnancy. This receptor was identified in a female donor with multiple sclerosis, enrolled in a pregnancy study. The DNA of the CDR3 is TGTGCCAGCAGTGACTCGTCTAGCGGGAGCACAGATACGCAGTATTTT. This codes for CASSDSSSGSTDTQYF.